These T cell receptor beta chains were read from a single sample in a study of cytomegalovirus exposure and HLA in healthy donors. The repertoire was sequenced with immunoSEQ multiplex PCR; TCRdb's copy has only in-frame clones and lacks some. The sample lists 90,000 to 150,000 clones, approximately 81% occurring once. Specimen: PBMCs. The source is a woman between 25 and 40 years old in good health and CMV-seronegative. The CDR3 runs from the conserved cysteine through the conserved F or W. A D gene is named only where the DNA matches it firmly. Clone size appears in some rows only: once, few, many, or a class for an expanded clone.

NA	TRBD1	TRBV10-2	TRBJ2-1	CASTPDRASYNEQFF	TGCGCCAGCACCCCCGACAGGGCCTCCTACAATGAGCAGTTCTTC
NA	NA	TRBV7-2	TRBJ2-7	CASAGQISYEQYF	TGTGCCAGCGCAGGCCAGATATCCTACGAGCAGTACTTC
NA	NA	TRBV5-6	TRBJ1-5	CASSSFFSVNQPQHF	TGTGCCAGCAGCTCCTTCTTTAGCGTCAATCAGCCCCAGCATTTT
NA	NA	TRBV5-1	TRBJ2-7	CASSRDSYEQYF	TGCGCCAGCAGCCGGGACTCCTACGAGCAGTACTTC
NA	NA	TRBV2	TRBJ1-2	CASSSSNYGYTF	TGTGCCAGCAGCAGTTCTAACTATGGCTACACCTTC
NA	TRBD1	TRBV7-2	TRBJ1-2	CASSPYRGTGSYGYTF	TGTGCCAGCAGTCCCTACAGGGGAACCGGGTCCTATGGCTACACCTTC
NA	TRBD2	TRBV5-4	TRBJ2-1	CASSLPPSPGLDGNEQFF	TGTGCCAGCAGCTTGCCCCCCAGTCCGGGACTAGACGGCAATGAGCAGTTCTTC
once	TRBD1	TRBV2	TRBJ1-4	CASTGGRTGGEKLFF	TGTGCCAGCACCGGGGGACGGACAGGGGGTGAAAAACTGTTTTTT
once	TRBD2	TRBV7-2	TRBJ2-1	CASSLRPSGRGEQFF	TGTGCCAGCAGCTTGCGTCCTAGCGGAAGGGGTGAGCAGTTCTTC
once	NA	TRBV2	TRBJ2-2	CASSVMRNTGELFF	TGTGCCAGCAGTGTTATGAGAAACACCGGGGAGCTGTTTTTT
NA	TRBD2	TRBV7-6	TRBJ2-7	CASSPAGNSYEQYF	TGTGCCAGCAGCCCAGCGGGGAACTCCTACGAGCAGTACTTC
NA	NA	TRBV19	TRBJ1-5	CASRWEGRSNQPQHF	TGTGCCAGTAGATGGGAGGGGCGAAGCAATCAGCCCCAGCATTTT
NA	TRBD1	TRBV27	TRBJ2-7	CASSLTGADYEQYF	TGTGCCAGCAGTTTGACAGGGGCAGACTACGAGCAGTACTTC
NA	NA	TRBV5-6	TRBJ1-5	CASSSLQGRDQPQHF	TGTGCCAGCAGCTCCCTACAGGGCCGCGATCAGCCCCAGCATTTT
NA	TRBD1	TRBV14	TRBJ1-2	CASSNAGTGFYGYTF	TGTGCCAGCAGCAACGCCGGGACAGGGTTCTATGGCTACACCTTC
NA	NA	TRBV2	TRBJ2-2	CASSQARANTGELFF	TGTGCCAGCAGCCAAGCCCGAGCGAACACCGGGGAGCTGTTTTTT
NA	NA	TRBV7-2	TRBJ2-7	CASSYAGTYEQYF	TGTGCCAGCAGCTACGCCGGTACGTACGAGCAGTACTTC
NA	NA	TRBV5-1	TRBJ1-1	CASSLVALNTEAFF	TGCGCCAGCAGCTTGGTGGCCTTGAACACTGAAGCTTTCTTT
NA	NA	TRBV7-8	TRBJ2-7	CASSYRVVYEQYF	TGTGCCAGCAGCTACAGGGTTGTTTACGAGCAGTACTTC
once	TRBD2	TRBV13	TRBJ2-1	CASIGPNLGLAGGQTYNEQFF	TGTGCCAGCATAGGTCCTAACCTAGGACTAGCGGGGGGACAGACCTACAATGAGCAGTTCTTC
NA	NA	TRBV6-6	TRBJ1-2	CASSYSVGVDYGYTF	TGTGCCAGCAGTTACTCAGTAGGGGTCGACTATGGCTACACCTTC
NA	TRBD1	TRBV6-4	TRBJ2-2	CASRGQGGTGELFF	TGTGCCAGCAGAGGACAGGGTGGCACCGGGGAGCTGTTTTTT
NA	TRBD1	TRBV14	TRBJ2-5	CASSRRDRGWWETQYF	TGTGCCAGCAGCCGGCGGGACAGGGGATGGTGGGAGACCCAGTACTTC
NA	NA	TRBV19	TRBJ2-2	CASSKALQGSNTGELFF	TGTGCCAGTAGTAAGGCCCTACAGGGATCGAACACCGGGGAGCTGTTTTTT
NA	TRBD1	TRBV6-1	TRBJ1-5	CASRGQFNQPQHF	TGTGCCAGCAGGGGACAGTTCAATCAGCCCCAGCATTTT
NA	TRBD1	TRBV2	TRBJ1-3	CASSDSGTGRNTIYF	TGTGCCAGCAGTGACTCCGGGACAGGGAGAAACACCATATATTTT
NA	TRBD2	TRBV9	TRBJ2-7	CASSVGPSGGDEQYF	TGTGCCAGCAGCGTAGGTCCTAGCGGGGGAGACGAGCAGTACTTC
NA	NA	TRBV5-1	TRBJ2-5	CASSLVSPETQYF	TGCGCCAGCAGCTTAGTAAGCCCTGAGACCCAGTACTTC
NA	TRBD2	TRBV5-1	TRBJ2-1	CASSIETSGGAIEQFF	TGCGCCAGCAGCATAGAAACTAGCGGGGGGGCCATTGAGCAGTTCTTC
NA	TRBD1	TRBV2	TRBJ1-2	CASSSDRGLGGYTF	TGTGCCAGCAGTTCGGACAGGGGGCTTGGTGGCTACACCTTC
NA	TRBD1	TRBV19	TRBJ2-7	CASSIDFWDSSYEQYF	TGTGCCAGTAGTATAGATTTCTGGGACAGCTCCTACGAGCAGTACTTC
NA	TRBD1	TRBV2	TRBJ1-5	CASEGQGRGGNQPQHF	TGTGCCAGCGAAGGACAGGGGCGAGGAGGCAATCAGCCCCAGCATTTT
NA	NA	TRBV21-1	TRBJ1-2	CASSKRGAPGYTF	TGTGCCAGCAGCAAACGGGGGGCGCCAGGCTACACCTTC
NA	NA	TRBV14	TRBJ2-3	CASSQDNRGGDTQYF	TGTGCCAGCAGCCAAGATAACAGGGGGGGAGATACGCAGTATTTT
NA	NA	TRBV5-1	TRBJ1-4	CASSLEQADSRKLFF	TGCGCCAGCAGCTTGGAACAGGCGGATTCAAGAAAACTGTTTTTT
NA	NA	TRBV4-1	TRBJ1-4	CASSQDKDTGSRRLNEKLFF	TGCGCCAGCAGCCAAGACAAGGATACTGGGTCTAGAAGGTTAAATGAAAAACTGTTTTTT
NA	TRBD1	TRBV30	TRBJ1-4	CAWRLQGPGEKLFF	TGTGCCTGGAGGCTACAGGGGCCGGGGGAAAAACTGTTTTTT
NA	NA	TRBV9	TRBJ1-6	CASSARDKNSPLHF	TGTGCCAGCAGCGCCCGGGACAAGAATTCACCCCTCCACTTT
NA	NA	TRBV6-6	TRBJ2-7	CASSRHDSYEQYF	TGTGCCAGCAGCCGACACGACTCCTACGAGCAGTACTTC
once	TRBD1	TRBV10-1	TRBJ2-2	CASGSGQGNTGELFF	TGCGCCAGCGGTTCGGGACAGGGGAACACCGGGGAGCTGTTTTTT
NA	NA	TRBV4-2	TRBJ1-5	CASSQDRDGQPQHF	TGTGCCAGCAGCCAAGACAGGGATGGTCAGCCCCAGCATTTT
once	NA	TRBV11-2	TRBJ2-7	CASSPERPALNYEQYF	TGTGCCAGCAGCCCGGAGAGGCCGGCCCTAAACTACGAGCAGTACTTC
NA	NA	TRBV18	TRBJ2-5	CATLGGPNQETQYF	TGTGCCACCCTCGGGGGGCCGAACCAAGAGACCCAGTACTTC
NA	TRBD2	TRBV7-2	TRBJ2-3	CASSLVSGGSDTQYF	TGTGCCAGCAGCTTAGTTAGCGGGGGGTCCGATACGCAGTATTTT
NA	TRBD1	TRBV10-3	TRBJ1-4	CATSGGYNEKLFF	TGTGCCACCTCAGGGGGCTATAATGAAAAACTGTTTTTT
NA	TRBD1	TRBV7-2	TRBJ1-1	CASSLLPGGGTEAFF	TGTGCCAGCAGCCTCCTTCCAGGGGGCGGCACTGAAGCTTTCTTT
NA	NA	TRBV5-1	TRBJ2-1	CASSPGHLNTYNEQFF	TGCGCCAGCAGCCCGGGACACCTGAACACCTACAATGAGCAGTTCTTC
NA	TRBD1	TRBV5-1	TRBJ1-2	CASRPTGVEYGYTF	TGCGCCAGCAGACCGACAGGGGTTGAATATGGCTACACCTTC
few	NA	TRBV27	TRBJ2-7	CASSLTSGGSRGEQYF	TGTGCCAGCAGTTTAACAAGCGGGGGCTCCAGGGGGGAGCAGTACTTC
NA	NA	TRBV5-6	TRBJ2-3	CASSLFQGPRFSTDTQYF	TGTGCCAGCAGCTTGTTCCAGGGGCCCCGATTTAGCACAGATACGCAGTATTTT
NA	TRBD2	TRBV6-6	TRBJ2-5	CASSWGGETQYF	TGTGCCAGCAGTTGGGGGGGGGAGACCCAGTACTTC
NA	NA	TRBV29-1	TRBJ2-1	CSVSPYNEQFF	TGCAGCGTCTCTCCCTACAATGAGCAGTTCTTC
NA	NA	TRBV19	TRBJ2-7	CASSFTLSSYEQYF	TGTGCCAGTAGTTTTACTCTGAGCTCCTACGAGCAGTACTTC
NA	NA	TRBV7-2	TRBJ2-2	CASSLRLNTGELFF	TGTGCCAGCAGCTTAAGACTGAACACCGGGGAGCTGTTTTTT